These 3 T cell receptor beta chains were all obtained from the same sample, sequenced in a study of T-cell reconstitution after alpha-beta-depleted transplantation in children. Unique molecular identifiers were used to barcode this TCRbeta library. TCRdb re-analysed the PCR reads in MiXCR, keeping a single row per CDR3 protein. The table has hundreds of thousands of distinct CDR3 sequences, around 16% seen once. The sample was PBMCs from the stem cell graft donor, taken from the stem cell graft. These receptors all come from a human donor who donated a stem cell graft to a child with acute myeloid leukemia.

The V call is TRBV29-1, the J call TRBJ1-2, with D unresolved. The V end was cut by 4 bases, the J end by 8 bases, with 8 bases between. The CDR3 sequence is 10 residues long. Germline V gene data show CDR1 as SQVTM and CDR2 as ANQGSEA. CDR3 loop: CSVVENGYTF. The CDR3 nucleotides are TGCAGCGTTGTAGAGAACGGCTACACCTTC.

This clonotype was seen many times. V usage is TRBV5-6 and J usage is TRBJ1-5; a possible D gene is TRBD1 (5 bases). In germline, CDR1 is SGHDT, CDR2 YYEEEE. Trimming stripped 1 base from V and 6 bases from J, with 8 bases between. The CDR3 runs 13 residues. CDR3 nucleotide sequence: TGTGCCAGCAGCTTGTGGGGCGGTCAGCCCCAGCATTTT. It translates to CASSLWGGQPQHF.

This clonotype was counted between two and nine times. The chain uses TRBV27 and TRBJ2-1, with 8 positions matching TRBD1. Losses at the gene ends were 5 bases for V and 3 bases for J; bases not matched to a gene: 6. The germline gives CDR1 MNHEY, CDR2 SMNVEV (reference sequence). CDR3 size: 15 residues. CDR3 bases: TGTGCCAGCAGTAACCGGGGACAGGTCTACAATGAGCAGTTCTTC. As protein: CASSNRGQVYNEQFF.